Presented here are 7 T cell receptor beta chains from one specimen sequenced in a study of T cell repertoires in cytomegalovirus infection. TCRdb re-called the reads with MiXCR, one entry per CDR3 protein. This sample carries hundreds of thousands of distinct CDR3 sequences, roughly 33% of them seen once, and the ten largest clones take 15% to 20%. These receptors have no known antigen. The sample was cultured PBMCs, taken from culture after CMV antigen stimulation. The source of these receptors is a human donor in good health (CMV status not recorded). Some clones in this sample may be carry-over from other donors' samples.

The chain joins TRBV6-1 to TRBJ1-5, with 7 positions matching TRBD1. The CDR3 is 14 residues long. The J segment lost 3 bases and the V segment lost 8 bases, leaving 7 bases of the junction unmatched. Germline V gives CDR1 MNHNS, CDR2 SASEGT. The CDR3 region has the DNA TGTGCCAGCCGATCGGGACAGTACAATCAGCCCCAGCATTTT. It translates to CASRSGQYNQPQHF.

The chain couples TRBV6-1 to TRBJ2-7, with D unresolved. Trimming stripped 1 base from V and 2 bases from J, with 9 bases between. The CDR3 has 14 amino acids. Germline V gene lookup returns CDR1 MNHNS and CDR2 SASEGT. The CDR3 here is CASSEEARTYEQYF. CDR3 DNA: TGTGCCAGCAGTGAAGAGGCCAGAACCTACGAGCAGTACTTC.

The sample holds a few counts of this clonotype. This chain links TRBV27 with TRBJ2-7; no clear D gene. V was cut by 1 base and J by 0 bases, with 7 bases left in between. CDR1 and CDR2 (germline): MNHEY, SMNVEV (reference sequence). CDR3 length: 14 amino acids. The CDR3 sequence: CASSLFPSSYEQYF. DNA for the CDR3: TGTGCCAGCAGTTTATTTCCTAGCTCCTACGAGCAGTACTTC.

This clonotype has a single count. The V call is TRBV27, the J call TRBJ2-1; weak D call: TRBD2 (6 bases). The germline gives CDR1 MNHEY, CDR2 SMNVEV (reference sequence). V was clipped by 3 bases and J by 0 bases, with 9 bases between them. The CDR3 is 15 amino acids. CDR3 sequence: CASSFKGGSYNEQFF. CDR3 DNA: TGTGCCAGCAGTTTTAAGGGAGGCTCCTACAATGAGCAGTTCTTC.

The rearrangement joins TRBV4-3 to TRBJ2-3; D gene unclear. The germline V and J ends were trimmed by 2 bases and 2 bases, with 5 bases remaining between them. Germline V gene lookup returns CDR1 LGHNA and CDR2 YSLEER. This CDR3 has 13 amino acids. This CDR3 reads CASSQTHTDTQYF. The CDR3 DNA reads as TGCGCCAGCAGCCAAACGCACACAGATACGCAGTATTTT.

The CDR3 is CSAHGTRHTDTQYF. The CDR3 DNA reads TGCAGCGCCCACGGGACTAGGCACACAGATACGCAGTATTTT. The gene calls are TRBV20-1 and TRBJ2-3; 8 positions agree with TRBD2. This CDR3 region has 14 residues. The germline V gene has CDR1 DFQATT and CDR2 SNEGSKA (reference sequence).

In this sample, this clonotype turned up once. V usage is TRBV2 and J usage is TRBJ2-3; no reliable D call. V lost 3 bases to trimming and J lost 0 bases, with 7 bases between them. The CDR3 spans 14 residues. Germline V gene lookup returns CDR1 SNHLY and CDR2 FYNNEI. The CDR3 nucleotides read TGTGCCAGCAGTGATCGAGTCAGCACAGATACGCAGTATTTT. Encoded protein: CASSDRVSTDTQYF.